These T cell receptor beta chains were read from a single sample in a study of CD8+ T cells in alopecia areata. Clones were read by immunoSEQ multiplex PCR, and TCRdb kept only the in-frame ones, dropping some. In the table there are around 10,000 clones, 50% to 70% of which are singletons. Specimen: skin, collected at week 0. The receptors here all came from a human donor with alopecia areata. Each CDR3 is given with its conserved first and last residue. A D gene is named only where the DNA matches it firmly. Clone sizes are given selectively: once, few, many, or a class where the clone is expanded.

TRBD2	TRBV9	.	TRBJ2-1	15	CASSVGSGGNNEQFF	TGTGCCAGCAGCGTAGGTAGCGGGGGGAACAATGAGCAGTTCTTC
TRBD1	TRBV2	few	TRBJ1-1	13	CASSGDRNTEAFF	TGTGCCAGCAGTGGGGACAGGAACACTGAAGCTTTCTTT
.	TRBV5-1	.	TRBJ2-7	16	CASSLGGAALYYEQYF	TGCGCCAGCAGCTTGGGGGGGGCCGCCCTTTACTACGAGCAGTACTTC
.	TRBV19	.	TRBJ2-2	11	CASSMGGELFF	TGTGCCAGTAGTATGGGCGGGGAGCTGTTTTTT
TRBD1	TRBV29-1	.	TRBJ2-1	15	CSTRTGGFWGNEQFF	TGCAGCACCCGGACAGGGGGCTTTTGGGGAAATGAGCAGTTCTTC
.	TRBV4-1	.	TRBJ1-1	14	CASSHMTSNTEAFF	TGCGCCAGCAGCCACATGACATCGAACACTGAAGCTTTCTTT
TRBD2	TRBV15	.	TRBJ2-2	20	CATSRYGLASSGGNTGELFF	TGTGCCACCAGCAGATACGGACTAGCGAGTAGCGGGGGAAACACCGGGGAGCTGTTTTTT
.	TRBV7-3	.	TRBJ1-1	14	CASSPSGKLAEAFF	TGTGCCAGCAGTCCCTCAGGGAAGTTGGCTGAAGCTTTCTTT
TRBD1	TRBV5-1	.	TRBJ1-1	13	CASRRTGAPEAFF	TGCGCCAGCAGAAGGACAGGGGCTCCGGAAGCTTTCTTT
.	TRBV6-6	.	TRBJ2-5	15	CASSYPTWSQETQYF	TGTGCCAGCAGTTACCCTACGTGGTCCCAAGAGACCCAGTACTTC
TRBD2	TRBV19	.	TRBJ2-7	14	CASSNIRRENEQYF	TGTGCCAGTAGTAATATAAGGCGGGAGAACGAGCAGTACTTC
.	TRBV21-1	medium-sized	TRBJ1-1	15	CASSKEGNTNTEAFF	TGTGCCAGCAGCAAGGAAGGGAATACGAACACTGAAGCTTTCTTT
TRBD1	TRBV29-1	.	TRBJ1-1	13	CSATGTGHTEAFF	TGCAGCGCCACCGGGACAGGGCATACTGAAGCTTTCTTT
TRBD1	TRBV29-1	.	TRBJ2-7	12	CSGGQGTYEQYF	TGCAGCGGGGGACAGGGGACCTACGAGCAGTACTTC
.	TRBV6-5	.	TRBJ2-7	14	CASSGDTFSYEQYF	TGTGCCAGCAGCGGGGACACTTTTTCCTACGAGCAGTACTTC
TRBD1	TRBV4-1	medium-sized	TRBJ1-1	18	CASSPNPFDRALNTEAFF	TGCGCCAGCAGCCCCAACCCTTTTGACAGGGCATTGAACACTGAAGCTTTCTTT
.	TRBV7-9	.	TRBJ2-1	15	CASSLGLDPVGEQFF	TGTGCCAGCAGCTTAGGCTTAGACCCCGTGGGTGAGCAGTTCTTC
.	TRBV14	.	TRBJ2-1	16	CASSLEFRGSYNEQFF	TGTGCCAGCAGTCTGGAATTTCGGGGATCCTACAATGAGCAGTTCTTC
.	TRBV2	.	TRBJ2-7	14	CASSPGRGSYEQYF	TGTGCCAGCAGTCCGGGGCGGGGCTCCTACGAGCAGTACTTC
.	TRBV6-9	few	TRBJ1-2	16	CASSYLQGGADYGYTF	TGTGCCAGCAGTTACTTACAAGGCGGGGCGGATTATGGCTACACCTTC
.	TRBV6-5	.	TRBJ1-1	11	CASIGVTEAFF	TGTGCCAGCATTGGTGTCACTGAAGCTTTCTTT
.	TRBV7-3	.	TRBJ2-1	16	CASSLTPQGSYNEQFF	TGTGCCAGCAGCTTAACTCCGCAGGGTTCCTACAATGAGCAGTTCTTC
TRBD1	TRBV15	once	TRBJ1-1	15	CATSAGTGGRTEAFF	TGTGCCACCAGCGCCGGGACAGGGGGGAGAACTGAAGCTTTCTTT
.	TRBV7-2	.	TRBJ2-1	15	CASSFRVRDYNEQFF	TGTGCCAGCAGCTTTAGGGTGCGGGACTACAATGAGCAGTTCTTC
.	TRBV11-1	.	TRBJ2-3	15	CASSLAGILTDTQYF	TGTGCCAGCAGCTTAGCGGGCATCCTCACAGATACGCAGTATTTT
.	TRBV6-1	.	TRBJ1-2	15	CASTALGSEYYGYTF	TGTGCCAGCACCGCCCTCGGGTCCGAATACTATGGCTACACCTTC
TRBD1	TRBV27	.	TRBJ1-2	16	CASSLTRDSANYGYTF	TGTGCCAGCAGTTTAACCCGGGACAGCGCTAACTATGGCTACACCTTC
.	TRBV7-9	.	TRBJ1-1	13	CASSSTRGVEAFF	TGTGCCAGCAGCTCCACCCGGGGGGTTGAAGCTTTCTTT